This TCR beta chain was captured by sequencing in a study of technical replicates of blood from a handful of donors. The V and J ends lost 8 bases and 0 bases respectively, with 8 bases between them. The CDR3 spans 12 residues. The germline V gene has CDR1 SNHLY and CDR2 FYNNEI. Sequencing was performed with immunoSEQ multiplex PCR; in TCRdb, only in-frame clones are kept and a portion is missing. Of tens of thousands of clones listed, 94% were seen once; the top ten hold about 0.4%. The rearrangement links TRBV2 to TRBJ2-7; a possible D gene is TRBD2 (5 bases). The sample taken for sequencing was T cells isolated from PBMCs. The sequence derives from a human donor in good health. Here the CDR3 DNA reads TGTGCCAGCGGGGAGTACTCCTACGAGCAGTACTTC. This sequence encodes CASGEYSYEQYF.